The present T cell receptor beta chain was sequenced within a study of blood T cell repertoires in COVID-19. The germline V and J ends were trimmed by 2 bases and 7 bases, with 11 bases remaining between them. The CDR3 extends over 14 amino acids. Germline loops: CDR1 SEHNR, CDR2 FQNEAQ (reference sequence). Profiling relied on immunoSEQ multiplex PCR, and the TCRdb table lists in-frame clones only, not all of them. The sample shows a few hundred thousand clones, around 90% of them seen only once. The sample consisted of PBMCs or T cells enriched from blood (not recorded which). The receptor was derived from a woman aged 18-29 years who had recovered from COVID-19. The chain has TRBV7-9 and TRBJ1-4; no definite D call. The chain's CDR3 is CASSLSEDGEKLFF. CDR3 DNA sequence: TGTGCCAGCAGCTTATCGGAGGACGGTGAAAAACTGTTTTTT. Full variable domain (outside the CDR3, taken from reference TRBV7-9 and TRBJ1-4): DTGVSQNPRHKITKRGQNVTFRCDPISEHNRLYWYRQTLGQGPEFLTYFQNEAQLEKSRLLSDRFSAERPKGSFSTLEIQRTEQGDSAMYLCASSLSEDGEKLFFGSGTQLSVL.